The clone carrying this TCR beta chain has only a few counts. The antigen remains unidentified. One entry per CDR3 protein results from TCRdb running MiXCR on the 5' RACE reads. The data show around 390,000 distinct CDR3 sequences, under 25% seen once. The CDR3 runs to 17 residues. Germline V lookup: CDR1 LGHDT, CDR2 YNNKEL (reference sequence). Losses at the gene ends were 3 bases for V and 2 bases for J; bases not matched to a gene: 5. The data belong to a study of CD8 T cells in ankylosing spondylitis. Regarding the study as a whole: Within ankylosing spondylitis blood, a TCR beta motif made up of roughly eight highly homologous variants appeared to be characteristic.

The rearrangement uses TRBV3-1 and TRBJ2-1, with TRBD2 matching 12 bases. The receptor comes from a male donor with ankylosing spondylitis. Sequenced sample: blood, either unsorted or a sorted T cell fraction (not recorded which). CDR3 region: CASSHLAGGETYNEQFF. Written as DNA, the CDR3 is TGTGCCAGCAGCCACCTAGCGGGAGGGGAGACCTACAATGAGCAGTTCTTC.